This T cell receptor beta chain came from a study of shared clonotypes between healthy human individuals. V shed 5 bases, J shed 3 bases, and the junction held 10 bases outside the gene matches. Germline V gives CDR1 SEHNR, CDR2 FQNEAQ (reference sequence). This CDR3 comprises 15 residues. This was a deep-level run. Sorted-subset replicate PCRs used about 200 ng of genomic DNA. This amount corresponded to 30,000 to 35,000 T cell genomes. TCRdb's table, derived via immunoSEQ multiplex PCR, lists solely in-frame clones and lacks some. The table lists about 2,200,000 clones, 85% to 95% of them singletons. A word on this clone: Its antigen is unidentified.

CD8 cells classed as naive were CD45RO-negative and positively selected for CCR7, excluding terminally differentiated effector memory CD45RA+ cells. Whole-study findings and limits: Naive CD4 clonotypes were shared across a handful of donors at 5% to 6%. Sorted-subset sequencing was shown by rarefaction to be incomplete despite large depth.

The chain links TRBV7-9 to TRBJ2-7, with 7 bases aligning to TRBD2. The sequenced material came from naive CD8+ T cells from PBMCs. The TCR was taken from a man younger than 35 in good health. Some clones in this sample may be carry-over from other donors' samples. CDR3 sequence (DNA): TGTGCCAGCAGCACGGGTCCTAGCGGTAACTACGAGCAGTACTTC. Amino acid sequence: CASSTGPSGNYEQYF. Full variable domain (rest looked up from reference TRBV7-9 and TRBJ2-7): DTGVSQNPRHKITKRGQNVTFRCDPISEHNRLYWYRQTLGQGPEFLTYFQNEAQLEKSRLLSDRFSAERPKGSFSTLEIQRTEQGDSAMYLCASSTGPSGNYEQYFGPGTRLTVT.